A single sample is the source of the 9 T cell receptor beta chains below, sequenced in a study of blood T cell repertoires in COVID-19. TCRdb keeps only in-frame clones here, not all; method: immunoSEQ multiplex PCR. This table holds approximately 300,000 clones, approximately 86% found once. Input material: peripheral blood. Source of these receptors: a human donor with COVID-19, enrolled during active disease. The donor label of this sample is uncertain.

CDR3: CASTTGRNTDTQYF. CDR3 DNA: TGTGCCAGCACGACGGGTCGGAACACAGATACGCAGTATTTT. J is TRBJ2-3 and V is TRBV7-9; no clear D gene. Trimming stripped 7 bases from V and 2 bases from J, with 13 bases between. Germline CDR1 is SEHNR and CDR2 is FQNEAQ (reference sequence). The CDR3 extends over 14 amino acids.

As concerns this clone: This sample also contains other DNA sequences that code for the same CDR3. The chain recombines TRBV7-2 with TRBJ1-2; D ambiguous. The CDR3 runs 13 residues. Trimming shortened V by 3 bases and J by 3 bases, and 8 bases separated the two germline ends. Germline V gives CDR1 SGHTA, CDR2 FQGNSA. The CDR3 bases are TGTGCCAGCAGCTTCTCAGGTGACTATGGCTACACCTTC. It translates to CASSFSGDYGYTF.

The V and J genes are TRBV5-1 and TRBJ2-5; D perhaps matches TRBD2 (5 bases). V lost 2 bases and J 2 bases, leaving 16 bases between the germline ends. The CDR3 is 16 residues long. Germline CDR1 reads SGHRS; CDR2 reads YFSETQ. The CDR3 is CASSFLPGVGQETQYF. Written as DNA, the CDR3 is TGCGCCAGCAGCTTTCTACCCGGGGTGGGACAAGAGACCCAGTACTTC.

The V call is TRBV11-2, the J call TRBJ2-1, with TRBD2 as a possible D gene (5 bases). V lost 4 bases and J 5 bases, leaving 15 bases between the germline ends. Germline V gives CDR1 SGHAT, CDR2 FQNNGV. The CDR3 spans 15 residues. The CDR3 region has the DNA TGTGCCAGCAGCTCACTAGGAGGAGCGCACAATGAGCAGTTCTTC. This encodes CASSSLGGAHNEQFF.

The V call is TRBV28, the J call TRBJ2-1; 11 positions match TRBD2. The germline V gene encodes CDR1 MDHEN and CDR2 SYDVKM. The V gene end was trimmed by 5 bases and the J gene end by 5 bases; junction bases not matched to a gene: 8. The CDR3 has 16 amino acids. CDR3 nucleotides: TGTGCCAGCAGTGTGACTAGCGGGAATTTCGACAATGAGCAGTTCTTC. As protein: CASSVTSGNFDNEQFF. The whole variable domain, filled in from reference TRBV28 and TRBJ2-1, reads DVKVTQSSRYLVKRTGEKVFLECVQDMDHENMFWYRQDPGLGLRLIYFSYDVKMKEKGDIPEGYSVSREKKERFSLILESASTNQTSMYLCASSVTSGNFDNEQFFGPGTRLTVL.

The chain uses TRBV10-2 and TRBJ2-3; D possibly corresponds to TRBD1 (6 bases). The CDR3 covers 13 residues. V was shortened by 5 bases and J by 4 bases, with 10 bases between the two germline ends. Germline V gene sequence: CDR1 WSHSY, CDR2 SAAADI. The CDR3 here is CASSRDISDTQYF. CDR3 nucleotide sequence: TGCGCCAGCAGTCGGGACATCTCAGATACGCAGTATTTT.

CDR3 amino acids: CASSQDPGTGNEKLFF. CDR3 DNA sequence: TGCGCCAGCAGCCAAGACCCCGGGACAGGGAATGAAAAACTGTTTTTT. This sequence joins TRBV4-3 and TRBJ1-4, with 9 nucleotides matching TRBD1. V was clipped by 0 bases and J by 5 bases; unmatched bases: 4. The length of the CDR3 is 16 residues. In germline, CDR1 is LGHNA, CDR2 YSLEER.

The rearrangement joins TRBV5-4 to TRBJ2-1; 11 bases agree with TRBD2. Germline V gene lookup returns CDR1 SGHNT and CDR2 YYREEE (reference sequence). V was pared by 0 bases and J by 5 bases, with 1 base of the junction left unmatched. This CDR3 has 15 amino acids. CDR3 coding DNA: TGTGCCAGCAGCTTGGGACTAGCGGGAAACAATGAGCAGTTCTTC. Amino acid sequence: CASSLGLAGNNEQFF.

Notes on this clone: One end of the junction varies from germline; a read error may be responsible. This rearrangement joins TRBV11-2 to TRBJ2-7; D uncertain. Germline CDR1 reads SGHAT; CDR2 reads FQNNGV. The CDR3 length is 13 residues. CDR3 in amino acids: CASSLDPPYEQYF. The CDR3 DNA reads TGTGCCAGCAGCTTAGACCCCCCCTATGAGCAGTACTTC.